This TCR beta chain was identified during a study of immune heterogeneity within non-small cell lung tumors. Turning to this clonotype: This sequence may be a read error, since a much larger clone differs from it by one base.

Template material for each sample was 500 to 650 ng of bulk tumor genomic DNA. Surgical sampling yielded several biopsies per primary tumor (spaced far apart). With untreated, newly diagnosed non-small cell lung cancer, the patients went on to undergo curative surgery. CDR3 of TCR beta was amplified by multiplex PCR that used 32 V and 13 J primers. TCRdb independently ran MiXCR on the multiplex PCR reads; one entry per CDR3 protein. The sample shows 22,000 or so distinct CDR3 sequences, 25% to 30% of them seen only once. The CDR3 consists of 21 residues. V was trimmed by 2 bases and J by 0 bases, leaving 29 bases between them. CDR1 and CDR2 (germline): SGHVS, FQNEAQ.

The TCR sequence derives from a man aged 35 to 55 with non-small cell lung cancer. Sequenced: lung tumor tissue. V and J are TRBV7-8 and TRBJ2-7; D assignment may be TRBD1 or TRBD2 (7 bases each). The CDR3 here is CASSLTCGGGLRRGPSYEQYF. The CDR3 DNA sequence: TGTGCCAGCAGCTTAACCTGCGGCGGGGGTCTGCGGAGGGGGCCCTCCTACGAGCAGTACTTC. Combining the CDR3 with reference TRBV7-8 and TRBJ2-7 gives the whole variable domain GAGVSQSPRYKVAKRGQDVALRCDPISGHVSLFWYQQALGQGPEFLTYFQNEAQLDKSGLPSDRFFAERPEGSVSTLKIQRTQQEDSAVYLCASSLTCGGGLRRGPSYEQYFGPGTRLTVT.